A single sample gave rise to the 5 T cell receptor beta chains below, sequenced in a study of CD8 T cells in ankylosing spondylitis (dated by TCRdb to between 2016 and 2019). What the research found in general, with its limitations: Blood from ankylosing spondylitis patients appeared to be characterized by a TCR beta motif made up of several highly homologous amino acid variants.

Libraries were constructed by 5' RACE. Sequencing instrument: Illumina HiSeq 2500. TCRdb trimmed the raw reads at Q25, called clones with MiXCR and kept productive beta chains. Entries are consolidated by CDR3 protein sequence, retaining the most common genes and DNA. The sample has approximately 540,000 distinct CDR3 sequences on record, roughly an eighth of them singletons. Under 7.5% of the sample lies in the top ten. Their cognate antigens are unknown. The sample comprised blood, either unsorted or a sorted T cell fraction (not recorded which). These receptors originate from a male donor with ankylosing spondylitis.

Comment on this clonotype: A much larger clone differs from this one at a single base, so this may be a read error. This chain connects TRBV20-1 to TRBJ2-4; TRBD1 matches 9 bases. V lost 4 bases to trimming and J lost 6 bases; unmatched junction nucleotides: 10. The CDR3 is 15 residues long. The V gene's germline CDR1 is DFQATT and CDR2 SNEGSKA (reference sequence). The CDR3 DNA reads as TGCAGTGCTAATAAAGGGACAGGGTCGGTAAACATTCAGTACTTC. It codes for CSANKGTGSVNIQYF.

This clonotype was seen many times. The chain has TRBV20-1 and TRBJ2-1; the D gene is possibly TRBD2 (5 bases). The CDR3 is 15 residues long. V gave up 0 bases and J gave up 3 bases, with 12 bases separating them. Germline V gene sequence: CDR1 DFQATT, CDR2 SNEGSKA (reference sequence). The CDR3 nucleotides are TGCAGTGCTAGAGATGTAGCGAGAAACTACAATGAGCAGTTCTTC. Protein product: CSARDVARNYNEQFF.

This clonotype was seen many times. The V call is TRBV7-2, the J call TRBJ2-3; D possibly uses TRBD1 or TRBD2 (5 bases each). Germline CDR1 is SGHTA and CDR2 is FQGNSA. V lost 0 bases and J 0 bases, leaving 10 bases between the germline ends. This CDR3 has 16 amino acids. CDR3 in DNA: TGTGCCAGCAGCTTAGCCGAGGGGATAAGCACAGATACGCAGTATTTT. Its translation: CASSLAEGISTDTQYF.

This clonotype was recorded at least ten times. The chain links TRBV5-1 to TRBJ2-1, with TRBD2 matching 13 bases. The CDR3 has 14 residues. The germline CDR1 and CDR2 sequences are SGHRS and YFSETQ. V lost 6 bases to trimming and J lost 10 bases; unmatched junction nucleotides: 7. CDR3 coding DNA: TGCGCCAGCATCGAGACTAGCGGGAGGAAGGAGCAGTTCTTC. Its translation is CASIETSGRKEQFF.

This clonotype was counted a few times. The chain recombines TRBV24-1 with TRBJ1-4; possibly TRBD1 for D (6 bases). V lost 4 bases to trimming and J lost 8 bases, with 16 bases between them. The germline gives CDR1 KGHDR, CDR2 SFDVKD. This CDR3 is 15 amino acids long. The DNA for the CDR3 is TGTGCCACCAGTGACTCAACAGGGACTCAGGAAAAACTGTTTTTT. Translated, it gives CATSDSTGTQEKLFF.